This TCR beta chain stems from a study of cytomegalovirus exposure and HLA in healthy donors. Notes on the study in general: Later analysis showed TCR association rates varying by HLA locus, highest for DRB1 and lowest for HLA-C. TCR beta sequences numbering under 20,000 were associated with HLA alleles at 0.05 false discovery rate in a later analysis. Highly shared variants forming one cluster were likely a sequencing artifact. It was fewer than 200 TCR beta chains that were listed as cytomegalovirus-associated.

Per germline, CDR1 MNHEY and CDR2 SVGAGI. The CDR3 runs 13 residues. In the case of this clone: Its antigen remains unidentified.

The PCR contained 60 Vbeta and 13 Jbeta primers. Method: immunoSEQ multiplex PCR; TCRdb's copy keeps in-frame clones and lacks some. The sample holds about 140,000 clones, more than 9.5% seen once. The source material was PBMCs. V gene TRBV6-5 combines with J gene TRBJ2-5; 7 nucleotides agree with TRBD2. The J call is in doubt because the DNA end fits TRBJ2-7 better. This clonotype was sampled from a man in his forties or fifties in good health and CMV-seronegative. This chain's CDR3 is CASSYGRAYEQYF. The CDR3 bases are TGTGCCAGCAGTTACGGGAGGGCCTACGAGCAGTACTTC.